Sequencing of this T cell receptor beta chain was carried out in a study of CD8+CD57+ T cells in acquired aplastic anemia (dated 2018 in TCRdb). Looking at the study overall: Extracted DNA from sorted CD4+ and CD8+ cells averaged approximately 3 ug, ranging from roughly 0.17 to 27.4 ug. Mean read counts for healthy donor samples were about 10.8 million for CD4+ cells and about 12 million for CD8+ cells.

Genomic DNA was used as template for profiling of TCR beta VDJ combinations and CDR3 sequences. An Illumina HiSeq 2000 was the platform used for TCR repertoire sequencing. Processing in the source paper ran as follows. Repertoire assessment relied on Simpson's diversity index, CDR3 size and DJ length profiles, and TRBV/TRBJ rearrangement plots. The immunodominant clone was defined as the most abundant DNA sequence in deep sequencing data. CDR3 amino acid sequences were screened for sharing across subjects and were compared with published repertoires and the VDJdb database. TCRdb reprocessed the public reads (quality trimming at Q25 with fastp, clone calling with MiXCR) and kept in-frame beta chains. Under each unique CDR3 protein, matching rows form one entry showing the most common genes and DNA. TCRdb's processing, not the study's, gives the V and J calls here. In all, the sample holds some 220,000 distinct CDR3 sequences, and roughly 35% of those were seen once. The ten biggest clones cover approximately 1.2% of the sample.

TCR repertoires of sorted CD4+ and CD8+ blood T cells from severe aplastic anemia patients and healthy subjects were deep-sequenced in the study. Ficoll-Paque density gradient centrifugation was used to isolate peripheral blood mononuclear cells. CD4+ and CD8+ T cells were sorted by FACS or magnetic beads before DNA extraction. Comments on this clonotype: Its antigen is not yet known. Base quality data are lacking; no much larger clone is found one base away.

What the study reported, not specific to this receptor: CD8+ Simpson's diversity did not differ significantly between patients and healthy controls (P=0.060). Around 31 CD8+ CDR3 sequences were shared between patients and controls but appeared highly expressed in patients and within their immunodominant clones.

The TCR comes from a human donor in good health, serving as a control. The sequenced sample consisted of sorted CD4+, CD8+, or CD8+CD57+ T cells (not recorded which) from PBMCs.

The nucleotide sequence is TGTGCCAGCAGTTACTACACCGGGGAGCTGTTTTTT. The resulting protein is CASSYYTGELFF. This chain joins TRBV6-5 to TRBJ2-2; the D gene remains uncertain. The CDR3 starts with the cysteine, ends with the phenylalanine, and has 12 residues. Only the CDR3 DNA is retained, 36 bases long and in frame from the first base. CDR1 and CDR2, per the germline V gene, are MNHEY and SVGAGI. V is pared back by 1 base and J by 3 bases, with 0 bases lying between the germline termini.